The present TCR beta chain was sequenced within a study of HIV-infected children after antiretroviral therapy interruption. The CDR3 totals 15 residues. V trimming: 5 bases; J trimming: 1 base; junction bases outside the gene matches: 7. Germline V gene sequence: CDR1 MNHNS, CDR2 SASEGT. RNA-based 3' RACE libraries used unique molecular identifiers. One entry per CDR3 protein results from TCRdb running MiXCR on the 3' RACE reads. The data show more than 35,000 distinct CDR3 sequences, less than 8.5% seen once. Treatment here: PENTA 11 planned treatment interruption arm or continuous ART arm. The source of this sequence is a pool of human donors with HIV. Source: CD45RA+ CD4+ T cells from PBMCs, pooled from several time points, taken from a donor given antiretroviral therapy, either interrupted or continuous. Documented subset: naive CD4+ CD45RA+ CD45RO- T cells. V gene TRBV6-1 combines with J gene TRBJ2-5; 7 bases are a match to TRBD1. The CDR3 loop reads CASSYDRAAQETQYF. The DNA for the CDR3 is TGTGCCAGCAGTTACGACAGGGCTGCCCAAGAGACCCAGTACTTC.